A single sample gave rise to the 30 T cell receptor beta chains below, sequenced in a study of vaccination and CD4 T cells after COVID-19. The study sequenced cultured CD4+ T cell DNA using the Oncomine TCR Beta short-read assay. TCRdb used MiXCR to reprocess the PCR reads, holding one entry per CDR3 protein. The top ten hold approximately 15% of the sample, which has about 17,000 distinct CDR3 sequences, more than 25% seen once. As to treatment: 10-day PBMC culture with coronavirus spike peptide pools or control peptides (ViraFEST assay). Antigens for these TCRs are unknown. The sample taken for sequencing was cultured CD4+ T cells from blood. The receptors were sampled from a human donor with COVID-19.

This clonotype occurred a few times. The chain uses TRBV20-1 and TRBJ2-3; 9 nucleotides line up with TRBD2. Per germline, CDR1 DFQATT and CDR2 SNEGSKA (reference sequence). The CDR3 is made up of 16 amino acids. The ends lost 3 bases at V and 1 base at J; junction bases unmatched: 8. CDR3 protein: CSASPFSSGGTDTQYF. CDR3 nucleotides: TGCAGTGCTAGCCCCTTCTCTAGCGGGGGCACAGATACGCAGTATTTT.

This sequence joins TRBV11-3 and TRBJ2-7, with 8 bases that match TRBD1. CDR3 size: 15 residues. Germline-derived CDR1 and CDR2 are SGHNT and YENEEA. The V and J ends lost 5 bases and 8 bases, in that order; junction bases with no gene match: 14. CDR3 region: CASSPSGTGSQKQYF. CDR3 nucleotides: TGTGCCAGCAGCCCCTCGGGGACAGGCAGCCAAAAGCAGTACTTC.

By sample share, this clonotype is medium-sized. This chain joins TRBV20-1 and TRBJ1-5; D perhaps matches TRBD1 (5 bases). CDR3 size: 14 residues. The germline CDR1 and CDR2 sequences are DFQATT and SNEGSKA (reference sequence). V gave up 5 bases and J gave up 5 bases, with 16 bases separating them. The CDR3 region is CSAFDSRQHQPQHF. CDR3 DNA sequence: TGCAGTGCTTTTGACAGTCGTCAGCATCAGCCCCAGCATTTT.

This chain connects TRBV5-1 to TRBJ1-5; the D is unclear. Per the germline V gene, CDR1 is SGHRS and CDR2 is YFSETQ. This CDR3 comprises 13 residues. The V end was cut by 0 bases, the J end by 4 bases, with 5 bases between. The CDR3 region is CASSLELNQPQHF. CDR3 DNA: TGCGCCAGCAGCTTGGAACTAAATCAGCCCCAGCATTTT. The whole variable domain, remainder taken from reference TRBV5-1 and TRBJ1-5, is KAGVTQTPRYLIKTRGQQVTLSCSPISGHRSVSWYQQTPGQGLQFLFEYFSETQRNKGNFPGRFSGRQFSNSRSEMNVSTLELGDSALYLCASSLELNQPQHFGDGTRLSIL.

There are a few counts of this clonotype. The chain recombines TRBV27 with TRBJ1-1, with D hard to call. V shed 7 bases and J shed 0 bases, with 24 bases lying between them. Per the germline V gene, CDR1 is MNHEY and CDR2 is SMNVEV (reference sequence). The length of the CDR3 is 18 residues. The CDR3 DNA follows: TGTGCCAGCACCTCGGGAGGTACCATTCATAGCATGAACACTGAAGCTTTCTTT. This codes for CASTSGGTIHSMNTEAFF.

J is TRBJ2-5 and V is TRBV6-2 or TRBV6-3; 10 bases are shared with TRBD2. CDR1 MNHEY and CDR2 SVGEGT come from the germline V gene. J lost 2 bases, V lost 5 bases, and 5 bases had no gene match. CDR3 length: 15 amino acids. The chain's CDR3 is CASSLTLAGQETQYF. CDR3 coding DNA: TGTGCCAGCAGTCTCACACTAGCGGGACAAGAGACCCAGTACTTC.

This clonotype occurred a few times. The chain has TRBV6-1 and TRBJ1-6; 8 positions match TRBD1. Germline V gives CDR1 MNHNS, CDR2 SASEGT. The CDR3 length is 17 residues. V shed 6 bases, J shed 0 bases, and the junction held 7 bases outside the gene matches. The CDR3 sequence: CASSGQGRSSYNSPLHF. As DNA, the CDR3 is TGTGCCAGCAGCGGACAGGGAAGGAGCTCCTATAATTCACCCCTCCACTTT.

This clonotype turned up a few times. The chain has TRBV7-9 and TRBJ1-4; D gene ambiguous. Germline loops: CDR1 SEHNR, CDR2 FQNEAQ (reference sequence). V was pared by 5 bases and J by 4 bases, with 11 bases between. The CDR3 has 14 amino acids. This CDR3 reads CASSRGRINEKLFF. CDR3 nucleotides: TGTGCCAGCAGCCGCGGACGGATTAATGAAAAACTGTTTTTT.

The chain recombines TRBV18 with TRBJ2-5; 7 bases line up with TRBD2. The germline CDR1 and CDR2 sequences are KGHSH and LQKENI. There are 15 residues in the CDR3. The V and J ends lost 3 bases and 4 bases, in that order; junction bases with no gene match: 8. Here the CDR3 reads CASSPGGLAGETQYF. The CDR3 DNA sequence: TGTGCCAGCTCACCGGGAGGGTTGGCGGGAGAGACCCAGTACTTC.

The chain links TRBV15 to TRBJ1-1; TRBD1 might be the D (5 bases). This CDR3 has 14 residues. Trimming pared 1 base from V and 1 base from J, leaving 7 bases between. Germline V gene lookup returns CDR1 LNHNV and CDR2 YYDKDF (reference sequence). CDR3 sequence: CATSRAGTNTEAFF. CDR3 nucleotide sequence: TGTGCCACCAGCAGAGCCGGGACGAACACTGAAGCTTTCTTT.

The chain is built from TRBV20-1 and TRBJ2-3; unclear D gene. This CDR3 spans 14 amino acids. V was pared by 1 base and J by 1 base, with 9 bases between. Germline V lookup: CDR1 DFQATT, CDR2 SNEGSKA (reference sequence). This CDR3 reads CSARGPEGTDTQYF. The DNA for the CDR3 is TGCAGTGCTAGAGGCCCCGAGGGCACAGATACGCAGTATTTT.

The chain joins TRBV9 to TRBJ2-5, with a possible D match to TRBD2 (7 bases). The V and J ends lost 3 bases and 5 bases respectively, with 11 bases between them. Per the germline V gene, CDR1 is SGDLS and CDR2 is YYNGEE. This CDR3 region has 13 residues. CDR3 nucleotide sequence: TGTGCCAGCAGCGAGGGGGGGGTTGAGACCCAGTACTTC. Its translation is CASSEGGVETQYF.

The chain joins TRBV5-1 to TRBJ2-3; 7 nucleotides align to TRBD2. There are 15 residues in the CDR3. Looked up from germline, CDR1 is SGHRS and CDR2 is YFSETQ. The ends lost 0 bases at V and 6 bases at J; junction bases unmatched: 7. CDR3 coding DNA: TGCGCCAGCAGCTTGGATGGACTAGGTGGGGATACGCAGTATTTT. This sequence encodes CASSLDGLGGDTQYF.

The rearrangement joins TRBV7-9 to TRBJ1-2; D perhaps matches TRBD1 (5 bases). The V gene lost 5 bases and the J gene lost 4 bases, with 17 bases spanning the gap. The CDR3 runs 15 residues. Germline V lookup: CDR1 SEHNR, CDR2 FQNEAQ (reference sequence). CDR3 in DNA: TGTGCCAGCAGCCCAAGGACAACAGGACCCTATGGCTACACCTTC. Protein product: CASSPRTTGPYGYTF.

V is TRBV5-4 and J is TRBJ1-2; D unresolved. Trimming took 0 bases from V and 5 from J, leaving 8 bases between them. This CDR3 contains 13 residues. Germline loops: CDR1 SGHNT, CDR2 YYREEE (reference sequence). CDR3 nucleotide sequence: TGTGCCAGCAGCTTGGAATCGGGTTATGGCTACACCTTC. It specifies CASSLESGYGYTF.

The chain carries TRBV15 and TRBJ1-5; D unresolved. The CDR3 length is 14 residues. In germline, CDR1 is LNHNV, CDR2 YYDKDF (reference sequence). V was shortened by 5 bases and J by 11 bases, with 19 bases between the two germline ends. CDR3 coding DNA: TGTGCCACCAGCGCCTGGGGAGACTCCTTGGCCCAGCATTTT. Translated, it gives CATSAWGDSLAQHF.

The chain has TRBV6-2 or TRBV6-3 and TRBJ2-7; D is unclear. CDR1 is MNHEY and CDR2 is SVGEGT in the germline V gene. The length of the CDR3 is 12 residues. V lost 7 bases to trimming and J lost 7 bases, with 14 bases between them. CDR3 sequence (DNA): TGTGCCAGCAAGATGATGATGGGGGAGCAGTACTTC. Its protein is CASKMMMGEQYF.

The chain couples TRBV19 to TRBJ1-3; D gene ambiguous. The V gene's germline CDR1 is LNHDA and CDR2 SQIVND (reference sequence). Trimming removed 5 bases at V and 0 bases at J, with 14 bases between. CDR3 length: 16 amino acids. CDR3 residues: CASSSRASSSGNTIYF. CDR3 DNA: TGTGCCAGTAGTTCAAGGGCATCGAGCTCTGGAAACACCATATATTTT.

This sequence joins TRBV28 and TRBJ2-7, with D unclear. Germline CDR1 is MDHEN and CDR2 is SYDVKM. The CDR3 runs to 13 residues. V dropped 2 bases and J dropped 3 bases, with 8 bases sitting between them. For the CDR3, the DNA is TGTGCCAGCAGTTTACAAGCAGTCTACGAGCAGTACTTC. Its protein product is CASSLQAVYEQYF.

The CDR3 protein is CASSPMIGGATDTQYF. CDR3 coding DNA: TGTGCCAGCTCACCGATGATAGGGGGGGCGACAGATACGCAGTATTTT. This chain joins TRBV18 and TRBJ2-3; a possible D gene is TRBD2 (7 bases). Trimming removed 3 bases from V and 3 bases from J, with 16 bases in between. This CDR3 is built from 16 residues. CDR1 and CDR2 (germline): KGHSH, LQKENI.

The V call is TRBV7-2, the J call TRBJ1-5; D not certain. The germline CDR1 and CDR2 sequences are SGHTA and FQGNSA. The CDR3 length is 13 residues. V was cut by 3 bases and J by 4 bases, with 7 bases left in between. The DNA for the CDR3 is TGTGCCAGCAGCTTCGGGGAAAATCAGCCCCAGCATTTT. Residues: CASSFGENQPQHF.

There are a few counts of this clonotype. The chain recombines TRBV6-1 with TRBJ1-4; possibly TRBD1 for D (5 bases). Germline CDR1 and CDR2: MNHNS and SASEGT. CDR3 length: 14 residues. Trimming stripped 6 bases from V and 8 bases from J, with 16 bases between. The CDR3 protein is CASSHRGPGEKLFF. The DNA of the CDR3 is TGTGCCAGCAGCCACCGGGGACCCGGGGAAAAACTGTTTTTT.

The V call is TRBV29-1, the J call TRBJ2-1; no reliable D call. The V gene's germline CDR1 is SQVTM and CDR2 ANQGSEA. The CDR3 length is 14 residues. The V and J ends lost 6 bases and 2 bases respectively, with 14 bases between them. The CDR3 loop reads CSVTPTSTYNEQFF. Written as DNA, the CDR3 is TGCAGCGTAACCCCTACTTCAACCTACAATGAGCAGTTCTTC.

This clonotype showed up just a few times. The V call is TRBV25-1, the J call TRBJ1-1; 8 bases align to TRBD1. Losses at the gene ends were 6 bases for V and 1 base for J; bases not matched to a gene: 10. Looked up from germline, CDR1 is MGHDK and CDR2 is SYGVNS. The CDR3 is 16 residues long. The CDR3 coding sequence is TGTGCCAGCAGGCTGACAGGGGCAGGTGGGAACACTGAAGCTTTCTTT. Amino acids: CASRLTGAGGNTEAFF.

Concerning this clonotype itself: One end of the junction fails to match germline, which may point to a read error. The chain recombines TRBV14 with TRBJ1-2, with no clear D. The CDR3 consists of 13 residues. Germline V gene data show CDR1 as SGHDN and CDR2 as FVKESK. Here the CDR3 DNA reads TGTGCCAGCAGCGAAGAACCCCGAGGGGGCTACACCTTC. Protein sequence: CASSEEPRGGYTF.

Regarding this clonotype: A much bigger clone sits one base away, suggesting this may be a read error. The chain has TRBV7-8 and TRBJ1-1, with unresolved D. In germline, CDR1 is SGHVS, CDR2 FQNEAQ. This CDR3 is built from 12 residues. The CDR3 nucleotides read TGTGCCGGCAGCCGGGATGGGTATGAAGCTTTCTTT. Translated: CAGSRDGYEAFF.

The genes are TRBV15 and TRBJ1-6; 8 nucleotides match TRBD1. Per germline, CDR1 LNHNV and CDR2 YYDKDF (reference sequence). The V and J ends lost 5 bases and 9 bases, in that order; junction bases with no gene match: 9. CDR3 length: 15 residues. The CDR3 region is CATSLTPGQGSPLHF. As DNA, the CDR3 is TGTGCCACCAGCCTAACGCCCGGACAGGGTTCACCCCTCCACTTT.

J is TRBJ2-2 and V is TRBV5-4, with a tentative D call TRBD2 (7 bases). The V end lost 4 bases, the J end lost 6 bases, and 16 bases lay between the germline ends. In germline, CDR1 is SGHNT, CDR2 YYREEE (reference sequence). There are 15 residues in the CDR3. The CDR3 here is CASSAVRRGPGELFF. The DNA for the CDR3 is TGTGCCAGCAGCGCTGTGCGGCGGGGGCCCGGGGAGCTGTTTTTT.

The genes are TRBV11-2 and TRBJ2-1, with D maybe TRBD1 (5 bases). The germline V gene encodes CDR1 SGHAT and CDR2 FQNNGV. The CDR3 is 11 amino acids. V lost 5 bases and J 12 bases, leaving 11 bases between the germline ends. The CDR3 DNA reads TGTGCCAGCAGCATCAGGGTCGGGCAGTTCTTC. It codes for CASSIRVGQFF.

The chain joins TRBV5-1 to TRBJ1-1, with 7 bases fitting TRBD1. Germline V gene sequence: CDR1 SGHRS, CDR2 YFSETQ. The CDR3 length is 15 residues. Trimming removed 4 bases from V and 1 base from J; junction bases left unmatched: 7. CDR3: CASSPDRDGNTEAFF. CDR3 coding DNA: TGCGCCAGCAGCCCTGACAGGGATGGGAACACTGAAGCTTTCTTT.